This T cell receptor (beta chain) emerged from a study of CD8 T cells in ankylosing spondylitis. Findings of the study overall: Within ankylosing spondylitis blood, a TCR beta motif made up of eight highly homologous variants appeared to be characteristic. The authors found the disease-linked clones to be CD8+ and relatively rare in peripheral blood.

V lost 5 bases to trimming and J lost 12 bases; unmatched junction nucleotides: 8. Germline V gene sequence: CDR1 SNHLY, CDR2 FYNNEI. This CDR3 is built from 14 residues. Regarding this clonotype: Antigen: not known.

In making TCR beta libraries, quantitative 5'-RACE with molecular barcodes was used. TCRdb re-derived calls from the 5' RACE reads in MiXCR, one entry per CDR3 protein. The sample consists of 470,000 or so distinct CDR3 sequences, about 25% of them appearing once. The J gene is TRBJ1-4, the V gene TRBV2; 11 bases align to TRBD1. The sequence was collected from a male donor with ankylosing spondylitis. The specimen sequenced was blood, either unsorted or a sorted T cell fraction (not recorded which). Here the CDR3 DNA reads TGTGCCAGCAGTAAGGACAGGGGGCGGTTGGAACTGTTTTTT. Protein sequence: CASSKDRGRLELFF.